A selection of T cell receptor beta chains follows, all from one sample in a study of cytotoxic CD8 clonotypes in ibrutinib-treated CLL. Profiling relied on immunoSEQ multiplex PCR, and the TCRdb table lists in-frame clones only, not all of them. Here the sample spans some 150,000 clones, about 80% being singletons. This specimen was PBMCs, taken after 12 months of ibrutinib treatment. These receptors were collected from a human donor with chronic lymphocytic leukemia. Both conserved end residues are part of each CDR3. The D gene is left open where the match is weak. Expanded clones get a size class; other rows say once, few or many, or leave the size out.

J gene,clone size,D gene,V gene,CDR3 protein,CDR3 DNA
TRBJ2-7,.,.,TRBV28,CASSLRFGNSYEQYF,TGTGCCAGCAGTTTGCGCTTCGGGAACTCCTACGAGCAGTACTTC
TRBJ1-2,.,.,TRBV6-5,CASSYKGYGYGYTF,TGTGCCAGCAGTTACAAAGGTTACGGATATGGCTACACCTTC
TRBJ2-2,few,.,TRBV28,CASRTGSGELFF,TGTGCCAGCAGAACAGGCTCCGGGGAGCTGTTTTTT
TRBJ2-5,.,.,TRBV7-9,CASGGLETQYF,TGTGCCAGCGGGGGTTTAGAGACCCAGTACTTC
TRBJ2-1,.,.,TRBV29-1,CSVKVGEQFF,TGCAGCGTTAAGGTGGGTGAGCAGTTCTTC
TRBJ1-1,.,.,TRBV13,CASSLGVQNTEAFF,TGTGCCAGCAGCTTAGGGGTTCAGAACACTGAAGCTTTCTTT
TRBJ2-1,.,TRBD1,TRBV9,CASSVGQGAQFF,TGTGCCAGCAGCGTAGGACAGGGCGCGCAGTTCTTC
TRBJ2-7,.,.,TRBV21-1,CASSKARGSYEQYF,TGTGCCAGCAGCAAAGCCCGGGGCTCCTACGAGCAGTACTTC
TRBJ2-7,.,TRBD2,TRBV7-9,CASSPKGLADYEQYF,TGTGCCAGCAGCCCTAAGGGACTAGCGGACTACGAGCAGTACTTC
TRBJ1-1,.,.,TRBV30,CAWSFQPGGTEAFF,TGTGCCTGGAGCTTCCAGCCCGGGGGCACTGAAGCTTTCTTT
TRBJ1-1,.,TRBD1,TRBV15,CATSPGGTGQNTEAFF,TGTGCCACCAGCCCGGGGGGGACAGGACAGAACACTGAAGCTTTCTTT
TRBJ1-4,few,.,TRBV5-6,CASSLPKKDEKLFF,TGTGCCAGCAGCTTACCTAAGAAGGATGAAAAACTGTTTTTT
TRBJ2-1,once,TRBD2,TRBV30,CAWSAFSGEQFF,TGTGCCTGGAGTGCTTTTAGCGGGGAGCAGTTCTTC
TRBJ1-2,.,TRBD1,TRBV28,CASSFVSGGNYGYTF,TGTGCCAGCAGTTTTGTGTCAGGGGGAAACTATGGCTACACCTTC
TRBJ1-2,few,.,TRBV27,CASSPTIFNYGYTF,TGTGCCAGCAGCCCTACAATATTTAACTATGGCTACACCTTC
TRBJ1-6,.,TRBD1,TRBV5-6,CASSRSGQGNPPLHF,TGTGCCAGCAGCCGCTCTGGACAGGGAAACCCACCCCTCCACTTT
TRBJ1-4,.,.,TRBV19,CASRTGTTNEKLFF,TGTGCCAGTAGAACCGGGACAACTAATGAAAAACTGTTTTTT
TRBJ2-2,.,.,TRBV5-1,CASSLALSNTGELFF,TGCGCCAGCAGCTTGGCGCTTTCGAACACCGGGGAGCTGTTTTTT
TRBJ1-1,.,.,TRBV6-5,CASSAGAGTEAFF,TGTGCCAGCAGTGCAGGGGCCGGCACTGAAGCTTTCTTT
TRBJ2-1,.,TRBD1,TRBV18,CASSPVGGTGTGSQNEQFF,TGTGCCAGCTCACCCGTAGGGGGTACAGGGACAGGGAGCCAGAATGAGCAGTTCTTC